What follows are 13 T cell receptor beta chains derived from one specimen sequenced in a study of shared clonotypes between healthy human individuals. Assay: immunoSEQ multiplex PCR; the TCRdb copy retains only in-frame clones and omits some. The profile shows 1.6 million or so clones, around 98.5% of them singletons. Sequenced material: naive CD4+ T cells sorted from blood. The subset here: CD45RA+ positively selected. These receptor sequences come from a man aged 30-40 years in good health.

This chain connects TRBV18 to TRBJ2-3; TRBD2 aligns across 8 bases. J gave up 4 bases and V 3 bases, and 9 bases lay outside the gene matches. Germline values: CDR1 KGHSH, CDR2 LQKENI. The CDR3 covers 16 residues. The CDR3 region is CASSPNVAGIPDTQYF. In nucleotides, the CDR3 is TGTGCCAGCTCACCGAACGTAGCGGGAATTCCAGATACGCAGTATTTT. The full variable domain, in which reference TRBV18 and TRBJ2-3 provide the parts outside the CDR3, is NAGVMQNPRHLVRRRGQEARLRCSPMKGHSHVYWYRQLPEEGLKFMVYLQKENIIDESGMPKERFSAEFPKEGPSILRIQQVVRGDSAAYFCASSPNVAGIPDTQYFGPGTRLTVL.

The chain carries TRBV9 and TRBJ2-1; D tentatively reads TRBD1 or TRBD2 (5 bases each). The CDR3 is 16 residues long. From germline, CDR1 is SGDLS and CDR2 YYNGEE. The ends were cut back, 4 bases at V and 0 bases at J, with 14 bases in the middle. The CDR3 protein is CASSTGPPSSYNEQFF. CDR3 coding DNA: TGTGCCAGCAGCACGGGACCGCCGAGCTCCTACAATGAGCAGTTCTTC.

The chain employs TRBV11-2 and TRBJ2-5; D could derive from TRBD1 or TRBD2 (5 bases each). Germline V CDR1 and CDR2: SGHAT, FQNNGV. Trimming removed 4 bases at V and 0 bases at J, with 15 bases between. This CDR3 contains 16 residues. CDR3: CASSSLWGWYQETQYF. The CDR3, as DNA: TGTGCCAGCAGCTCCCTGTGGGGGTGGTACCAAGAGACCCAGTACTTC.

The V and J genes are TRBV28 and TRBJ2-1; 9 bases are shared with TRBD2. The V segment lost 5 bases and the J segment 7 bases; nucleotides outside the gene matches: 9. The CDR3 runs 15 residues. CDR1 and CDR2 (germline): MDHEN, SYDVKM. The CDR3 coding sequence is TGTGCCAGCAGTCGGGTAGCGGGAGTTATTAATGAGCAGTTCTTC. Translating it yields CASSRVAGVINEQFF. Using reference TRBV28 and TRBJ2-1 for the parts outside the CDR3, the full variable domain is DVKVTQSSRYLVKRTGEKVFLECVQDMDHENMFWYRQDPGLGLRLIYFSYDVKMKEKGDIPEGYSVSREKKERFSLILESASTNQTSMYLCASSRVAGVINEQFFGPGTRLTVL.

This chain links TRBV5-1 with TRBJ1-3; D uncertain. The V gene lost 3 bases and the J gene lost 0 bases, with 13 bases spanning the gap. Germline loops: CDR1 SGHRS, CDR2 YFSETQ. CDR3 length: 16 amino acids. CDR3 sequence reads: CASSSQPLNSGNTIYF. The CDR3 nucleotides read TGCGCCAGCAGCTCTCAACCCCTAAACTCTGGAAACACCATATATTTT.

The rearrangement links TRBV2 to TRBJ2-5; D gene unclear. The germline V gene encodes CDR1 SNHLY and CDR2 FYNNEI. The V and J ends lost 4 bases and 5 bases respectively, with 8 bases between them. The CDR3 runs 12 residues. The CDR3 sequence is CASSARLETQYF. CDR3 sequence (DNA): TGTGCCAGCAGTGCCAGGTTGGAGACCCAGTACTTC.

V and J are TRBV6-5 and TRBJ2-7; possibly TRBD1 for D (5 bases). V lost 6 bases to trimming and J lost 5 bases, with 20 bases between them. The CDR3 length is 15 residues. CDR1 and CDR2 from the germline V gene are MNHEY and SVGAGI. CDR3 nucleotides: TGTGCCAGCAGCAAATTAAGGGGATTGAGCCACGAGCAGTACTTC. It specifies CASSKLRGLSHEQYF.

This chain links TRBV7-2 with TRBJ2-5; possible D gene TRBD2, 6 bases. V was cut by 2 bases and J by 5 bases, with 15 bases left in between. Germline values: CDR1 SGHTA, CDR2 FQGNSA. The length of the CDR3 is 15 residues. The CDR3 sequence is CASSLLRLGRETQYF. The CDR3 nucleotides are TGTGCCAGCAGCTTACTGAGACTAGGACGGGAGACCCAGTACTTC.

The chain links TRBV9 to TRBJ2-3, with 9 bases that match TRBD2. The CDR3 totals 19 residues. Germline trimming cut 3 bases from V and 2 bases from J; bases unmatched to any gene: 16. Germline lookup yields CDR1 SGDLS and CDR2 YYNGEE. The CDR3 sequence: CASSGGLAGGPHHTDTQYF. The CDR3 region has the DNA TGTGCCAGCAGCGGTGGGTTGGCGGGAGGGCCTCATCACACAGATACGCAGTATTTT.

The genes are TRBV7-2 and TRBJ1-2; 7 bases align to TRBD1. Germline CDR1 SGHTA, CDR2 FQGNSA. The junction had 8 bases not matched to a gene; V was cut back by 3 bases and J by 4 bases. CDR3 size: 15 residues. In DNA, the CDR3 is TGTGCCAGCAGCTTCGGGACAGCGCCTATCTATGGCTACACCTTC. Translating it yields CASSFGTAPIYGYTF.

The J gene is TRBJ2-7, the V gene TRBV7-3; no definite D call. There are 13 residues in the CDR3. Germline CDR1 reads SGHTA; CDR2 reads FQGTGA. Trimming took off 0 bases at V and 10 bases at J, with 13 bases between the two ends. The CDR3 protein is CASSLTSHPPQYF. The CDR3 DNA follows: TGTGCCAGCAGCTTAACTAGCCACCCCCCCCAGTACTTC.

The chain employs TRBV19 and TRBJ2-3; possible D gene TRBD2, 5 bases. Trimming cost V 4 bases and J 1 base, with 9 bases left between them. The length of the CDR3 is 14 residues. Germline assignment: CDR1 LNHDA and CDR2 SQIVND (reference sequence). CDR3 nucleotides: TGTGCCAGTAGTACTGGACTCGGCACAGATACGCAGTATTTT. Encoded protein: CASSTGLGTDTQYF.

Note on this clone: Other DNA sequences in the sample encode the same CDR3. The CDR3 bases are TGTGCCAGCAGCGTAGTTGGGGGGAGCTCCTACAATGAGCAGTTCTTC. This gives the protein CASSVVGGSSYNEQFF. This chain links TRBV9 with TRBJ2-1, with D perhaps TRBD2 (6 bases). V was shortened by 0 bases and J by 0 bases, with 10 bases between the two germline ends. Germline V gene lookup returns CDR1 SGDLS and CDR2 YYNGEE. This CDR3 is 16 amino acids long.